The rows below give T cell receptor beta chains drawn from one sample of a study of blood T cell repertoires in COVID-19. Clones were read by immunoSEQ multiplex PCR, and TCRdb kept only the in-frame ones, dropping some. The table shows 240,000 or so clones, with about 87% occurring only once. Sequences were obtained from peripheral blood. The receptors shown here come from a woman in her 70s with active or convalescent COVID-19. Each CDR3 is given with its conserved first and last residue. A D gene is named only where the DNA matches it firmly. Rows may omit the clone size; those that give it use once, few, many or a size class.

D	V	size	J	CDR3	DNA
-	TRBV29-1	-	TRBJ2-7	CSVDGTQGYEQYF	TGCAGCGTTGACGGGACACAGGGATACGAGCAGTACTTC
-	TRBV19	-	TRBJ1-5	CASSIGFQGYSNQPQHF	TGTGCCAGTAGTATAGGTTTCCAGGGTTATAGCAATCAGCCCCAGCATTTT
-	TRBV14	-	TRBJ1-1	CASSLDSVNTEAFF	TGTGCCAGCAGCTTGGACAGTGTTAACACTGAAGCTTTCTTT
TRBD1	TRBV19	-	TRBJ2-7	CASSLRDRVYEQYF	TGTGCCAGTAGCCTCCGGGACAGGGTCTACGAGCAGTACTTC
TRBD1	TRBV5-1	-	TRBJ1-1	CASSKDRGGFEAFF	TGCGCCAGCAGCAAAGACAGGGGCGGGTTTGAAGCTTTCTTT
-	TRBV19	-	TRBJ2-1	CASTGLRNEQFF	TGTGCCAGTACTGGATTGCGGAATGAGCAGTTCTTC
-	TRBV5-1	-	TRBJ1-1	CASSPAGEGAFF	TGCGCCAGCAGCCCGGCCGGGGAGGGAGCTTTCTTT
-	TRBV10-3	-	TRBJ2-1	CAISEGRKDNEQFF	TGTGCCATCAGTGAAGGCAGGAAGGACAATGAGCAGTTCTTC
-	TRBV4-1	-	TRBJ2-6	CASSQGGAVATGANVLTF	TGCGCCAGCAGCCAAGGTGGGGCCGTCGCTACTGGGGCCAACGTCCTGACTTTC
TRBD1	TRBV18	-	TRBJ1-6	CASSPRQGLSPLHF	TGTGCCAGCTCACCCCGACAGGGGTTGTCACCCCTCCACTTT
-	TRBV5-6	-	TRBJ1-1	CASSYGGRNTEAFF	TGTGCCAGCAGCTATGGGGGGAGGAACACTGAAGCTTTCTTT
TRBD1	TRBV19	-	TRBJ2-7	CASSALGQASYEQYF	TGTGCCAGCTCTGCTTTGGGACAGGCCTCCTACGAGCAGTACTTC
-	TRBV5-1	-	TRBJ1-3	CASSLGERNTIYF	TGCGCCAGCAGCTTGGGCGAACGAAACACCATATATTTT
-	TRBV9	-	TRBJ1-1	CASSVLPGGNTEAFF	TGTGCCAGCAGCGTATTACCGGGGGGAAACACTGAAGCTTTCTTT
-	TRBV5-1	-	TRBJ1-1	CASSAGLNTEAFF	TGCGCCAGCAGCGCGGGTCTCAACACTGAAGCTTTCTTT
TRBD1	TRBV11-3	-	TRBJ1-6	CASSRGGTGHSPLHF	TGTGCCAGCAGCCGAGGAGGGACAGGCCATTCACCCCTCCACTTT
-	TRBV7-2	-	TRBJ2-6	CASSLAGSSGANVLTF	TGTGCCAGCAGCTTAGCAGGGAGCTCTGGGGCCAACGTCCTGACTTTC
-	TRBV5-6	-	TRBJ2-1	CASSFDSIAFYNEQFF	TGTGCCAGCAGCTTTGATTCAATAGCGTTTTACAATGAGCAGTTCTTC
-	TRBV7-9	few	TRBJ1-1	CASAGQRATDTEAFF	TGTGCCAGCGCTGGACAGAGGGCAACGGACACTGAAGCTTTCTTT
-	TRBV11-3	-	TRBJ2-2	CASSPREEVAGELFF	TGTGCCAGCAGCCCCAGGGAGGAGGTGGCCGGGGAGCTGTTTTTT
TRBD1	TRBV7-6	-	TRBJ1-2	CASSSGQGAWVGGYTF	TGTGCCAGCAGTTCGGGACAGGGGGCTTGGGTGGGAGGCTACACCTTC
TRBD1	TRBV6-2/TRBV6-3	-	TRBJ1-2	CASSRDRGLSYGYTF	TGTGCCAGCAGTCGGGACAGGGGGCTCAGCTATGGCTACACCTTC
-	TRBV2	-	TRBJ1-6	CASSGRESYNSPLHF	TGTGCCAGCAGTGGTAGAGAGTCCTATAATTCACCCCTCCACTTT
-	TRBV7-3	-	TRBJ2-5	CASSPYHRGGETQYF	TGTGCCAGCAGCCCCTATCACAGGGGAGGAGAGACCCAGTACTTC
TRBD1	TRBV5-1	-	TRBJ1-6	CASSLYAGGSSPLHF	TGCGCCAGCAGCTTGTACGCAGGGGGGAGTTCACCCCTCCACTTT
-	TRBV29-1	-	TRBJ2-1	CSGENNEQFF	TGCAGCGGGGAGAATAATGAGCAGTTCTTC
-	TRBV15	-	TRBJ1-2	CATSRRTSSNYGYTF	TGTGCCACCAGCAGAAGGACATCCTCTAACTATGGCTACACCTTC
-	TRBV6-5	once	TRBJ1-4	CASRTVGINEKLFF	TGTGCCAGCCGGACAGTGGGAATTAATGAAAAACTGTTTTTT
-	TRBV7-9	once	TRBJ1-4	CASSLREKLFF	TGTGCCAGCAGCTTAAGGGAGAAACTGTTTTTT
TRBD1	TRBV28	-	TRBJ2-2	CASSLLTGGSTGELFF	TGTGCCAGCAGTTTATTGACAGGGGGGAGCACCGGGGAGCTGTTTTTT
-	TRBV7-9	-	TRBJ2-3	CASSLTGTWGREDTQYF	TGTGCCAGCAGCCTTACTGGCACCTGGGGCCGAGAAGATACGCAGTATTTT
-	TRBV6-5	-	TRBJ2-1	CASARSRFNEQFF	TGTGCCAGCGCCCGCAGCAGGTTCAATGAGCAGTTCTTC
-	TRBV7-2	-	TRBJ2-5	CASSLFSGVETQYF	TGTGCCAGCAGCTTATTTTCCGGGGTTGAGACCCAGTACTTC
-	TRBV7-2	-	TRBJ1-5	CASSPTPSGEPQHF	TGTGCCAGCAGCCCTACTCCCTCGGGGGAGCCCCAGCATTTT
-	TRBV19	-	TRBJ1-1	CASSLRSGNVAEAFF	TGTGCCAGTAGCCTAAGGTCAGGCAATGTCGCCGAAGCTTTCTTT
-	TRBV25-1	-	TRBJ1-1	CASSAVMAGTEAFF	TGTGCCAGCAGTGCCGTTATGGCGGGCACTGAAGCTTTCTTT
-	TRBV24-1	-	TRBJ2-3	CATTAGTDTQYF	TGTGCCACCACGGCAGGGACAGATACGCAGTATTTT